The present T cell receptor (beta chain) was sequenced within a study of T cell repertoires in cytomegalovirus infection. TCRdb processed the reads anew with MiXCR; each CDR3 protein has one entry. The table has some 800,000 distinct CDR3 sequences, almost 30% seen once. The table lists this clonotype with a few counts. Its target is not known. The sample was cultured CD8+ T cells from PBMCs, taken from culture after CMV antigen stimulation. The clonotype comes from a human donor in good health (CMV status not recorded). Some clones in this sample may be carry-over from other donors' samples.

The DNA of the CDR3 is TGTGCCAGCAGCCCTTGGGGGGCCCAAGAGACCCAGTACTTC. Encoded protein: CASSPWGAQETQYF. The V and J genes are TRBV28 and TRBJ2-5, with D perhaps given as TRBD1 or TRBD2 (6 bases each). Germline-derived CDR1 and CDR2 are MDHEN and SYDVKM. CDR3 length: 14 residues. Trimming removed 6 bases from V and 1 base from J, with 12 bases in between.